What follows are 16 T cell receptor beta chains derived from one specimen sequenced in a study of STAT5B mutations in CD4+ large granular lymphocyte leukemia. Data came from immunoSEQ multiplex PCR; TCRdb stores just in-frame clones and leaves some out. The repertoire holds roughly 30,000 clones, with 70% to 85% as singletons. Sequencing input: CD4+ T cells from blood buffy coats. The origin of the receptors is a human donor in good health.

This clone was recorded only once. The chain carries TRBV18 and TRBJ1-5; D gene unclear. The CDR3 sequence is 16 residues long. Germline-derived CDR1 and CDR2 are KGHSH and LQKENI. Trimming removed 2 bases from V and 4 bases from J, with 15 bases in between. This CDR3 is CASSPGSGRWNQPQHF. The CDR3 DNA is TGTGCCAGCTCACCAGGGTCCGGGAGATGGAATCAGCCCCAGCATTTT.

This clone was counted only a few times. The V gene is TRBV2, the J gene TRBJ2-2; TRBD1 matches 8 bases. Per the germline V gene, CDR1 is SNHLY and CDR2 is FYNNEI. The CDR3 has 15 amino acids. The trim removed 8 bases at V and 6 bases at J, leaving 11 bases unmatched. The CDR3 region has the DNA TGTGCCAGCTTGCTGGACAGGGTATCCCCCGGGGAGCTGTTTTTT. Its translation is CASLLDRVSPGELFF.

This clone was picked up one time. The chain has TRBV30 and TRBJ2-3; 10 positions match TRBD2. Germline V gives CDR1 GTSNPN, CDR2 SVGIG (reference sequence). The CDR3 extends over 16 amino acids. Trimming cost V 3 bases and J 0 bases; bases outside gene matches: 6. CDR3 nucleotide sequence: TGTGCCTGGAGCCTTGGACTAGCGGCTAGCACAGATACGCAGTATTTT. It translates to CAWSLGLAASTDTQYF.

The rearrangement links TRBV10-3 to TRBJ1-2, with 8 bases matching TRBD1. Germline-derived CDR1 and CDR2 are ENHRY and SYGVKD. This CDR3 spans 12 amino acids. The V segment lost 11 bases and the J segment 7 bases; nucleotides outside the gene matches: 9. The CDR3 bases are TGTGCCGTCCATCCAGGGGGCGGTGGCTACACCTTC. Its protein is CAVHPGGGGYTF.

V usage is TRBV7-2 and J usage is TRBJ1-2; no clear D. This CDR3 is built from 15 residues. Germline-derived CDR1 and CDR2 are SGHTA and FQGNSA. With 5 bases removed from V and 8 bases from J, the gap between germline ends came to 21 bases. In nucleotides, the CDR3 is TGTGCCAGCAGCCCAAGGAGGTCGGGCAGCATCGGCTACACCTTC. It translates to CASSPRRSGSIGYTF.

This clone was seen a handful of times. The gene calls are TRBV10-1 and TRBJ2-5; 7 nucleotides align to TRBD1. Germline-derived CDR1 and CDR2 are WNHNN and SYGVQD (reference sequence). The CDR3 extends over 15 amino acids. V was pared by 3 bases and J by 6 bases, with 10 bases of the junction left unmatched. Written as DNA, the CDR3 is TGCGCCAGCAGTGAACGGCTAGAGAGGGGGCAGACCCAGTACTTC. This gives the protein CASSERLERGQTQYF.

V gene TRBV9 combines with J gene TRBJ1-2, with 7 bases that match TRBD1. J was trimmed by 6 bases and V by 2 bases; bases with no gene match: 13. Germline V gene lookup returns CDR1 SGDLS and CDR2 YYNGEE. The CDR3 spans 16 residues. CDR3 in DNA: TGTGCCAGCAGCGTCCCTCCCGCCGGGACAGTGGATGGCTACACCTTC. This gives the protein CASSVPPAGTVDGYTF. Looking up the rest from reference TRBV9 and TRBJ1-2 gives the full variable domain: DSGVTQTPKHLITATGQRVTLRCSPRSGDLSVYWYQQSLDQGLQFLIQYYNGEERAKGNILERFSAQQFPDLHSELNLSSLELGDSALYFCASSVPPAGTVDGYTFGSGTRLTVV.

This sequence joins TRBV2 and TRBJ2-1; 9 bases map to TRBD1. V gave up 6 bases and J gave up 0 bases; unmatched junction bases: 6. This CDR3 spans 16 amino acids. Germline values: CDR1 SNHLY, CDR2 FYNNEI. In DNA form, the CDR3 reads TGTGCCAGCAGGCGGACAGGGGCGAGCTCCTACAATGAGCAGTTCTTC. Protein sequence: CASRRTGASSYNEQFF. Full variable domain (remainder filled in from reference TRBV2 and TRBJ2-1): EPEVTQTPSHQVTQMGQEVILRCVPISNHLYFYWYRQILGQKVEFLVSFYNNEISEKSEIFDDQFSVERPDGSNFTLKIRSTKLEDSAMYFCASRRTGASSYNEQFFGPGTRLTVL.

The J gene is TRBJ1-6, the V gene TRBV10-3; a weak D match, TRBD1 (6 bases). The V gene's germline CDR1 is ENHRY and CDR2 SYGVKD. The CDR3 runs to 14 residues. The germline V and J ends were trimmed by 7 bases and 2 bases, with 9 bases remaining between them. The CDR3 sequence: CAITRTAYNSPLHF. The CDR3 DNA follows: TGTGCCATCACTAGGACAGCCTATAATTCACCCCTCCACTTT.

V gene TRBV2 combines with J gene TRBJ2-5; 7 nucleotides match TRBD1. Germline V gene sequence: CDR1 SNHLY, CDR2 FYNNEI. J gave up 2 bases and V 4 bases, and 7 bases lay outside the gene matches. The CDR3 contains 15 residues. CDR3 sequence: CASSGSRTGQETQYF. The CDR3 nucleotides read TGTGCCAGCAGTGGCTCCAGGACAGGTCAAGAGACCCAGTACTTC.

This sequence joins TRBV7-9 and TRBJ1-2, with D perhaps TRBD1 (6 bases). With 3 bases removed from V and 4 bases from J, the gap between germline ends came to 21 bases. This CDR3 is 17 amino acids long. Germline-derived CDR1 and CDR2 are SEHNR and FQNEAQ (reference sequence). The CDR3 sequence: CASSFSGQISPIYGYTF. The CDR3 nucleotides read TGTGCCAGCAGCTTCTCCGGACAGATTAGCCCCATCTATGGCTACACCTTC.

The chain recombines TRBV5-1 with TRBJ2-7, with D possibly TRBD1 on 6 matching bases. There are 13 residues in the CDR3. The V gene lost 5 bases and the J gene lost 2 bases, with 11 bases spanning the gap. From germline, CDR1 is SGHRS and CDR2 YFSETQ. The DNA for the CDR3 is TGCGCCAGCAGGCAGAACAGGGCCTACGAGCAGTACTTC. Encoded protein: CASRQNRAYEQYF.

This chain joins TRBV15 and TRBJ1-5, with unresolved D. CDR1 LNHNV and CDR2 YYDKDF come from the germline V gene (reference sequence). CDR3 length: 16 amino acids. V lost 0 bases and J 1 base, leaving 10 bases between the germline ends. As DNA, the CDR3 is TGTGCCACCAGCAGAGATCGAGGGTCGAGCAATCAGCCCCAGCATTTT. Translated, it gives CATSRDRGSSNQPQHF.

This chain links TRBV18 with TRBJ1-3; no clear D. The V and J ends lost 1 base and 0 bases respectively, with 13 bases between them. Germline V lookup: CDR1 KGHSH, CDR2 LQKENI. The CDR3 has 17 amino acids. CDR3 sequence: CASSPRIDGNSGNTIYF. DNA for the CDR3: TGTGCCAGCTCACCACGTATTGACGGTAACTCTGGAAACACCATATATTTT.

Here the CDR3 DNA reads TGCGCCAGCAGCTTGGCCCCCCACACTGAAGCTTTCTTT. It translates to CASSLAPHTEAFF. The rearrangement uses TRBV5-1 and TRBJ1-1; D not resolved. CDR1 and CDR2 from the germline V gene are SGHRS and YFSETQ. V was trimmed by 0 bases and J by 3 bases, leaving 6 bases between them. The CDR3 extends over 13 amino acids.

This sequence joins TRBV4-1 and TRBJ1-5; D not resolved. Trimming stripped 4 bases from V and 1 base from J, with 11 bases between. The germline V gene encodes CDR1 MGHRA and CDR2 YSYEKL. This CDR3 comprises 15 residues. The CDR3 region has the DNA TGCGCCAGCAGCCCGGGCCCCCGGAGCAATCAGCCCCAGCATTTT. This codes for CASSPGPRSNQPQHF.